This T cell receptor (beta chain) was captured by sequencing in a study of human CD8 memory T cell subsets. The authors defined TPEX cells as CCR7+ PD-1+ TIGIT+ early memory CD8+ T cells carrying exhausted-like traits. From healthy donors, buffy coats were the source of the PBMC. Study conclusions and caveats: Minimal repertoire overlap was seen between stem-like memory T cells and precursor exhausted T cells. Higher diversity in stem-like memory T cells than in precursor exhausted T cells was suggested by Chao1 estimates. Stem-like memory T cells and precursor exhausted T cells both came out with similarly high diversity, but effector memory cells did not.

Regarding this clonotype: What it recognizes is unknown.

This CDR3 is 12 amino acids long. Germline CDR1 and CDR2: GTSNPN and SVGIG (reference sequence). Researchers made TCR beta libraries via UMI-labeled 5' RACE. Reanalyzing the 5' RACE reads, TCRdb keeps one entry per CDR3 protein, without DNA. The table counts some 6,100 distinct CDR3 sequences; 15% to 20% lies in the top ten. The TCR originated in a human donor in good health. Sequencing input: CD8+ T cells from PBMCs. The chain combines TRBV30 with TRBJ1-1. The CDR3 loop is CAWSSVNTEAFF. The full variable domain, with the rest looked up from reference TRBV30 and TRBJ1-1, is SQTIHQWPATLVQPVGSPLSLECTVEGTSNPNLYWYRQAAGRGLQLLFYSVGIGQISSEVPQNLSASRPQDRQFILSSKKLLLSDSGFYLCAWSSVNTEAFFGQGTRLTVV.